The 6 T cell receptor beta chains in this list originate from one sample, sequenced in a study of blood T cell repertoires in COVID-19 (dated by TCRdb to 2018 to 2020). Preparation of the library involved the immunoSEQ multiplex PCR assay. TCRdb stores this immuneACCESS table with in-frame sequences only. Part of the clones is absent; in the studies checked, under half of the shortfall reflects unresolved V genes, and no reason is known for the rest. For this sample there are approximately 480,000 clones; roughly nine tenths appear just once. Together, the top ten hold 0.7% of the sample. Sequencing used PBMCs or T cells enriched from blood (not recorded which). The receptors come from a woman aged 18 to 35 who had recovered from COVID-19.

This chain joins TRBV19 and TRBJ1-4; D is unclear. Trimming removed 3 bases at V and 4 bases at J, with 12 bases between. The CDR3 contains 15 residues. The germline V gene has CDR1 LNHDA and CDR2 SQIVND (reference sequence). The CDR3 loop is CASSIRGSINEKLFF. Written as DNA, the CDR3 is TGTGCCAGTAGTATTCGCGGTTCGATTAATGAAAAACTGTTTTTT.

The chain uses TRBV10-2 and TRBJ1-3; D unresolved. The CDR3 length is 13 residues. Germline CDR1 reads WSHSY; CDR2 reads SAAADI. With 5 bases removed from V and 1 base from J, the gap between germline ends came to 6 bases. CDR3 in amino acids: CASSSSSGNTIYF. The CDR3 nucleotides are TGCGCCAGCAGTAGCTCGTCTGGAAACACCATATATTTT.

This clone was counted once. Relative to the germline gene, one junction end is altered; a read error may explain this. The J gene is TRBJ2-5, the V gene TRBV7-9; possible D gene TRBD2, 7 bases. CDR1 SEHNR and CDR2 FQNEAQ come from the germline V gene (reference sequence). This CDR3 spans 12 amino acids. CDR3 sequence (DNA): TGTGCCAGCAGCGAGACTGTAGGGGGGGTCAACTTC. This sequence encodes CASSETVGGVNF.

DNA of the CDR3: TGCGCCAGCAGCTTGGGATGGGACAGAGATTTAAAGGGGGATGGCTACACCTTC. Translating it yields CASSLGWDRDLKGDGYTF. The rearrangement joins TRBV5-1 to TRBJ1-2, with 7 bases aligning to TRBD1. This CDR3 has 18 amino acids. J gave up 6 bases and V 0 bases, and 17 bases lay outside the gene matches. Germline CDR1 is SGHRS and CDR2 is YFSETQ.

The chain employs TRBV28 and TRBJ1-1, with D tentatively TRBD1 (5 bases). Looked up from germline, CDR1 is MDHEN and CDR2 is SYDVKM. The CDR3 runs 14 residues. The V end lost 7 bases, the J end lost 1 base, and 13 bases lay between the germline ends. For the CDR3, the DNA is TGTGCCAGCATGGAAGGGGCGGCGAACACTGAAGCTTTCTTT. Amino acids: CASMEGAANTEAFF.

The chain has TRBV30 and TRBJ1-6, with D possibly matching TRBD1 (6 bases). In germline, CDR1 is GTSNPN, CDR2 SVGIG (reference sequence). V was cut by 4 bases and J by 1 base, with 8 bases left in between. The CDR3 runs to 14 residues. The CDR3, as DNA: TGTGCCTGGAATCAGGGGTCCTATAATTCACCCCTCCACTTT. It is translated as CAWNQGSYNSPLHF.